A selection of T cell receptor beta chains follows, all from one sample in a study of T cells in Graves' hyperthyroidism and ophthalmopathy. TCRdb reprocessed the multiplex PCR reads via MiXCR and lists one record per CDR3 protein. Of hundreds of thousands of distinct CDR3 sequences listed, about 15% were seen once; the top ten hold 20% to 25%. Sequencing was done on a sample of blood. These receptors all come from a woman under 40 with Graves' hyperthyroidism. CDR3s include the opening cysteine and the closing phenylalanine or tryptophan. Each record gives: V gene, D gene, J gene, clone size, CDR3 DNA, CDR3 protein. A D gene is named only where the DNA matches it firmly. The size entry is marked missing in some rows and otherwise reads once, few, many or a size class.

V gene: TRBV7-9
D gene: NA
J gene: TRBJ1-5
clone size: few
CDR3 DNA: TGTGCCATGTGGGAGCCCCAGCATTTT
CDR3 protein: CAMWEPQHF

V gene: TRBV5-1
D gene: TRBD2
J gene: TRBJ2-3
clone size: many
CDR3 DNA: TGCGCCAGCAGCTTGGGTCGCGGGGGACTTAGCACAGATACGCAGTATTTT
CDR3 protein: CASSLGRGGLSTDTQYF

V gene: TRBV2
D gene: NA
J gene: TRBJ2-7
clone size: few
CDR3 DNA: TGTGCCAGCAGCCTGAGGGGACCCTACGAGCAGTACTTC
CDR3 protein: CASSLRGPYEQYF

V gene: TRBV7-2
D gene: NA
J gene: TRBJ2-7
clone size: many
CDR3 DNA: TGTGCCAGCAGGACCATGGGGGCCGGGAGCAGACACGAGCAGTACTTC
CDR3 protein: CASRTMGAGSRHEQYF

V gene: TRBV19
D gene: NA
J gene: TRBJ1-1
clone size: NA
CDR3 DNA: TGTGCCAGTAAGTGGACGGCGAACACTGAAGCTTTCTTT
CDR3 protein: CASKWTANTEAFF

V gene: TRBV10-1
D gene: NA
J gene: TRBJ2-3
clone size: many
CDR3 DNA: TGCGCCAGCACCAACGTCGGACAGATCACAGATACGCAGTATTTT
CDR3 protein: CASTNVGQITDTQYF

V gene: TRBV2
D gene: TRBD1
J gene: TRBJ1-5
clone size: many
CDR3 DNA: TGTGCCAGCAGACAACAGGGGGCGAGCAATCAGCCCCAGCATTTT
CDR3 protein: CASRQQGASNQPQHF

V gene: TRBV12-3/TRBV12-4
D gene: NA
J gene: TRBJ2-1
clone size: few
CDR3 DNA: TGTGCCAGCAGCCCTCCGGGTGCTTCCTACAATGAGCAGTTCTTC
CDR3 protein: CASSPPGASYNEQFF

V gene: TRBV19
D gene: NA
J gene: TRBJ1-5
clone size: few
CDR3 DNA: TGTGCCTGCGGACAATATAGCAATCAGCCCCAGCATTTT
CDR3 protein: CACGQYSNQPQHF

V gene: TRBV24-1
D gene: TRBD1
J gene: TRBJ1-5
clone size: few
CDR3 DNA: TGTGCCACCGCGGGACAGGGGTTACAGCCCCAGCATTTT
CDR3 protein: CATAGQGLQPQHF

V gene: TRBV7-9
D gene: NA
J gene: TRBJ2-2
clone size: many
CDR3 DNA: TGTGCCAGCAGCTTTAGCTGGACGGCCCCAGGGGGGGAGCTGTTTTTT
CDR3 protein: CASSFSWTAPGGELFF

V gene: TRBV4-2
D gene: TRBD2
J gene: TRBJ2-7
clone size: few
CDR3 DNA: TGTGCCAGCAGCCTCGGGACTAGCCTCTCCTACGAGCAGTACTTC
CDR3 protein: CASSLGTSLSYEQYF

V gene: TRBV19
D gene: TRBD2
J gene: TRBJ2-1
clone size: few
CDR3 DNA: TGTGCCAGTAGTAAGCCCCCAATTGGACTAGCGGGAGTCGGAGGATCCCCCAATGAGCAGTTCTTC
CDR3 protein: CASSKPPIGLAGVGGSPNEQFF

V gene: TRBV27
D gene: NA
J gene: TRBJ2-1
clone size: NA
CDR3 DNA: TGTGCCAGCAGTTCGAACAGAGTGGGAGTAACGGGAAATGAGCAGTTCTTC
CDR3 protein: CASSSNRVGVTGNEQFF

V gene: TRBV28
D gene: NA
J gene: TRBJ2-6
clone size: NA
CDR3 DNA: TGTGCCAGCAGTTGCATATCTGGGGCCAACGTCCTGACTTTC
CDR3 protein: CASSCISGANVLTF

V gene: TRBV24-1
D gene: TRBD1
J gene: TRBJ2-5
clone size: few
CDR3 DNA: TGTGCCACCGAGACAGGGAAGGTGGGGGATTGGACCCAGTACTTC
CDR3 protein: CATETGKVGDWTQYF

V gene: TRBV20-1
D gene: TRBD2
J gene: TRBJ2-7
clone size: NA
CDR3 DNA: TGCAGTGCTATCCCCGCGTCGGGGGGACGCGACGAGCAGTACTTC
CDR3 protein: CSAIPASGGRDEQYF

V gene: TRBV10-3
D gene: TRBD1
J gene: TRBJ1-1
clone size: many
CDR3 DNA: TGTGCCCTTAGACAGGGGGTGGACACTGAAGCTTTCTTT
CDR3 protein: CALRQGVDTEAFF

V gene: TRBV29-1
D gene: TRBD1
J gene: TRBJ1-1
clone size: many
CDR3 DNA: TGCAGCGTTGACACGGACAGGGGGAACACTGAAGCTTTCTTT
CDR3 protein: CSVDTDRGNTEAFF

V gene: TRBV3-1
D gene: TRBD2
J gene: TRBJ2-1
clone size: NA
CDR3 DNA: TGTGCCAGCAGCCAAGATCCGGGACTAGCGGGAGGAGACGGGAATGAGCAGTTCTTC
CDR3 protein: CASSQDPGLAGGDGNEQFF

V gene: TRBV6-1
D gene: TRBD1
J gene: TRBJ1-5
clone size: many
CDR3 DNA: TGTGCCACCCGTACCGCTCACAGGGGGAAAGATCAGCCCCAGCATTTT
CDR3 protein: CATRTAHRGKDQPQHF

V gene: TRBV7-8
D gene: TRBD2
J gene: TRBJ2-5
clone size: NA
CDR3 DNA: TGTGCCAGCAGTCCCTTGGGCCTAGCGGGAGGTTCAGGGGAGACCCAGTACTTC
CDR3 protein: CASSPLGLAGGSGETQYF

V gene: TRBV9
D gene: TRBD2
J gene: TRBJ2-5
clone size: many
CDR3 DNA: TGTGCCAGCAGCCCATCACCGGTATTGAAGGGAGGGGAGACCCAGTACTTC
CDR3 protein: CASSPSPVLKGGETQYF

V gene: TRBV27
D gene: NA
J gene: TRBJ2-7
clone size: many
CDR3 DNA: TGTGCCAGCAGTTCGAATCTCTACGAGCAGTACTTC
CDR3 protein: CASSSNLYEQYF

V gene: TRBV20-1
D gene: NA
J gene: TRBJ2-7
clone size: many
CDR3 DNA: TGCAGTGCTAGTCTAGGGGCCTTCTACGAGCAGTACTTC
CDR3 protein: CSASLGAFYEQYF

V gene: TRBV4-1
D gene: NA
J gene: TRBJ2-7
clone size: NA
CDR3 DNA: TGCGCCAGCGCCCCGGACCAGGGGCCCTACGAGCAGTACTTC
CDR3 protein: CASAPDQGPYEQYF

V gene: TRBV20-1
D gene: NA
J gene: TRBJ1-4
clone size: many
CDR3 DNA: TGCAGTGCTGCAGGGCGAGAAAAACTGTTTTTT
CDR3 protein: CSAAGREKLFF

V gene: TRBV20-1
D gene: TRBD2
J gene: TRBJ2-7
clone size: many
CDR3 DNA: TGCAGTGCGTTTCCGGGACTAGACTCCTACGAGCAGTACTTC
CDR3 protein: CSAFPGLDSYEQYF

V gene: TRBV5-1
D gene: TRBD2
J gene: TRBJ2-1
clone size: many
CDR3 DNA: TGTGCCAGCAGCTTAGGTAGCGGGAGCTACAATGAGCAGTTCTTC
CDR3 protein: CASSLGSGSYNEQFF

V gene: TRBV12-3/TRBV12-4
D gene: NA
J gene: TRBJ2-2
clone size: many
CDR3 DNA: TGTGCCAGCAGTTTGGCAGGGTGGAACACCGGGGAGCTGTTTTTT
CDR3 protein: CASSLAGWNTGELFF

V gene: TRBV19
D gene: TRBD1
J gene: TRBJ2-3
clone size: NA
CDR3 DNA: TGTGCCAGTAGTGCTCAGGGGGCCGGCACAGATACGCAGTATTTT
CDR3 protein: CASSAQGAGTDTQYF

V gene: TRBV7-9
D gene: NA
J gene: TRBJ1-1
clone size: few
CDR3 DNA: TGTGCCAGCAGCGAGAACTTGAACACTGAAGCTTTCTTT
CDR3 protein: CASSENLNTEAFF

V gene: TRBV7-6
D gene: NA
J gene: TRBJ2-7
clone size: many
CDR3 DNA: TGTGCCAGCAGCTTAGAGGGCCGACCTTCCTACGAGCAGTACTTC
CDR3 protein: CASSLEGRPSYEQYF

V gene: TRBV10-1
D gene: TRBD2
J gene: TRBJ2-7
clone size: many
CDR3 DNA: TGCGCCAGCAGTGGAGGGCCGGGACTAGCGGACTACGAGCAGTACTTC
CDR3 protein: CASSGGPGLADYEQYF

V gene: TRBV11-2
D gene: TRBD1
J gene: TRBJ1-2
clone size: NA
CDR3 DNA: TGTGCCAGCAGCTCCGGACAGGGCGGGGGCTATCTCTATGGCTACACCTTC
CDR3 protein: CASSSGQGGGYLYGYTF

V gene: TRBV4-3
D gene: NA
J gene: TRBJ2-2
clone size: many
CDR3 DNA: TGCGCCAGCAGCCAATGGTACACCGGGGAGCTGTTTTTT
CDR3 protein: CASSQWYTGELFF

V gene: TRBV7-2
D gene: TRBD2
J gene: TRBJ2-1
clone size: NA
CDR3 DNA: TGCGCCAGCAGCTCGACTAGCGTCTACAATGAGCAGTTCTTC
CDR3 protein: CASSSTSVYNEQFF

V gene: TRBV28
D gene: TRBD2
J gene: TRBJ2-1
clone size: many
CDR3 DNA: TGTGCCAGCAGTTTAGGGGGGACTAGTCACAATGAGCAGTTCTTC
CDR3 protein: CASSLGGTSHNEQFF

V gene: TRBV20-1
D gene: NA
J gene: TRBJ2-7
clone size: few
CDR3 DNA: TGCAGTGCTAGCACTAGCACAAGCTCCTACGAGCAGTACTTC
CDR3 protein: CSASTSTSSYEQYF

V gene: TRBV14
D gene: NA
J gene: TRBJ1-3
clone size: NA
CDR3 DNA: TGTGCCAGCAGCCCCCTCTCAGGGGGAAACACCATATATTTT
CDR3 protein: CASSPLSGGNTIYF

V gene: TRBV6-5
D gene: TRBD1
J gene: TRBJ1-1
clone size: many
CDR3 DNA: TGTGCCAGCAGTTACACCAGGCCGGGCAGGGGGTTTGCTGAAGCTTTCTTT
CDR3 protein: CASSYTRPGRGFAEAFF